This T cell receptor beta chain was obtained from a study of T cell responses to AZD1222 COVID-19 vaccine. Method: immunoSEQ multiplex PCR; TCRdb's copy keeps in-frame clones and lacks some. The sample carries around 99,000 clones, around 90% recorded once. The V segment lost 4 bases and the J segment 9 bases; nucleotides outside the gene matches: 10. The CDR3 totals 15 residues. Looked up from germline, CDR1 is SGHTA and CDR2 is FQGTGA. The TCR sequence derives from an adult in good health. This chain links TRBV7-3 with TRBJ2-1, with 9 bases identical to TRBD2. The sample consisted of peripheral blood, taken on day 0 of AZD1222 vaccination. CDR3 nucleotide sequence: TGTGCCAGCAGCTACTCCTTAGCGGGAGTGGGTGAGCAGTTCTTC. It translates to CASSYSLAGVGEQFF.